This T cell receptor beta chain is from a study of cytomegalovirus exposure and HLA in healthy donors listed by TCRdb under 2017. Notes on the research overall: A later analysis indicated that the 90 to 150 validation repertoires were generated on the platform also employed for the 600 to 750 repertoires of the first cohort. A separate validation cohort of over a hundred different subjects was used in addition to the roughly 700-subject first cohort. To predict cytomegalovirus infection status, the study combined high-throughput TCR immunosequencing, statistical association of individual TCRs with disease status, and machine learning. The aim of the study was to test whether cataloging public T cell receptors could identify signatures of past pathogen exposure. The paper as a whole reports these results and caveats: Subsequent analysis determined that TCRs grouped into clusters in the first cohort also showed a tendency toward co-occurrence across the 90 to 150 validation repertoires, and 94% of cluster scores exceeded 0. The validation cohort had no HLA typing available for a later analysis, so co-occurrence within that cohort was assessed over all 130 or so repertoires. The authors suggested that the approach could potentially be generalized to other disease states and immunological phenotypes. A few of the identified cytomegalovirus-associated TCR beta chains were confirmed in vitro to be specific for cytomegalovirus antigens. In the study, around 150 TCR beta chains were listed as associated with cytomegalovirus. The classifier was reported to diagnose cytomegalovirus status with high specificity and sensitivity in both the original and validation cohorts. While some public TCRs were present in many individuals, most TCR sequences turned up only very rarely across donors.

V is shortened by 5 bases, J by 4 bases, and the region joining them spans 9 bases. From its cysteine to its phenylalanine, the CDR3 spans 13 amino acids. The retained sequence is limited to the CDR3, 39 bases, with the frame set at the first base. The germline V gene (reference sequence) provides CDR1 SSHAT and CDR2 FNYEAQ. Receptor libraries were prepared by the immunoSEQ multiplex PCR assay. Under the source paper's analysis protocol: A statistical classification framework was developed to diagnose cytomegalovirus status using the catalog of TCR beta chain sequences. TCRdb provides this immuneACCESS table in a form limited to in-frame rearrangements. Some clones are lacking; in checked studies, under half of them reflect an unresolved V gene, and why the rest are absent is not known. That table supplies the V and J calls and clone size; D and trimming were determined from the DNA. The sample has approximately 180,000 clones on record, about 82% of them singletons. The leading ten clones occupy over 1.3% of the sample.

A word on this clone: No cognate antigen has been identified for it. Base qualities are missing; no much larger clone stands one base away.

Donors formed part of the validation cohort, which comprised over a hundred subjects and was distinct from the first cohort of 690 or so subjects. The chain is encoded by TRBV7-7 joined to TRBJ1-3, and TRBD1 may be the D gene, going by 6 matching bases. The sequence was obtained from a woman aged 18-30 years in good health and CMV-seronegative. Sequencing used PBMCs. The DNA is TGTGCCAGCAGCGCCGGGACAGGAAACACCATATATTTT. Its protein reads: CASSAGTGNTIYF.